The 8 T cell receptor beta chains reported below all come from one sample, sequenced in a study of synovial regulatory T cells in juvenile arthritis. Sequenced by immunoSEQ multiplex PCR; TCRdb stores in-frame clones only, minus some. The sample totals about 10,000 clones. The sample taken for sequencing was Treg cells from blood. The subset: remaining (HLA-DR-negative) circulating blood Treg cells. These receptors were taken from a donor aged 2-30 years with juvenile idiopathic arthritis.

The CDR3: CSAPQGNTIYF. V gene TRBV20-1 combines with J gene TRBJ1-3. This CDR3 has 11 amino acids. No DNA is given. Per germline, CDR1 DFQATT and CDR2 SNEGSKA (reference sequence).

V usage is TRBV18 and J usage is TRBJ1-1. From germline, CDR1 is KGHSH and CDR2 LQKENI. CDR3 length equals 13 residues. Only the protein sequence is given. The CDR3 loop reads CASPQLMNTEAFF.

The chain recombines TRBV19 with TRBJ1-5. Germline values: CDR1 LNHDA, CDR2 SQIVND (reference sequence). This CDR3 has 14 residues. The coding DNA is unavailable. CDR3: CASSIVSSNQPQHF. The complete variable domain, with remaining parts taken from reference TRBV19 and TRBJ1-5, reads DGGITQSPKYLFRKEGQNVTLSCEQNLNHDAMYWYRQDPGQGLRLIYYSQIVNDFQKGDIAEGYSVSREKKESFPLTVTSAQKNPTAFYLCASSIVSSNQPQHFGDGTRLSIL.

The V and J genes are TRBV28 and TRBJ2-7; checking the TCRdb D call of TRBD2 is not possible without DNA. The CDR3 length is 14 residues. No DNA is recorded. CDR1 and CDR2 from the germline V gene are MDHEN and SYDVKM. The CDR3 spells CASSTPSRAVEQYF.

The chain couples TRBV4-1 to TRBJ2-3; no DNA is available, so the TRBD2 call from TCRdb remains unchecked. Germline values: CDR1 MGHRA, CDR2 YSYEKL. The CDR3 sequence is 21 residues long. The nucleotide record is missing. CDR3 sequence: CASSQVRAGVQRGGLTDTQYF.

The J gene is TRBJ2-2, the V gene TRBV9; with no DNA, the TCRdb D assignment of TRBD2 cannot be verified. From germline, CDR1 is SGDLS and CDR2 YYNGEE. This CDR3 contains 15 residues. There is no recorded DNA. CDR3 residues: CASSVGGRSTGELFF.

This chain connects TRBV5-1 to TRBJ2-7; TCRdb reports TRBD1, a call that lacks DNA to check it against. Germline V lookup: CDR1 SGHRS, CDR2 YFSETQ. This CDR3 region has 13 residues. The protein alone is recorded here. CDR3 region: CASRLTASYEQYF. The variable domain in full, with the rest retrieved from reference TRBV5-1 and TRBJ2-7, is KAGVTQTPRYLIKTRGQQVTLSCSPISGHRSVSWYQQTPGQGLQFLFEYFSETQRNKGNFPGRFSGRQFSNSRSEMNVSTLELGDSALYLCASRLTASYEQYFGPGTRLTVT.

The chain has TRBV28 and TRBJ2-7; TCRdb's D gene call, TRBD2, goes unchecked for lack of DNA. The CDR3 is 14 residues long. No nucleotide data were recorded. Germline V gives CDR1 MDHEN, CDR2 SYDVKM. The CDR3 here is CASSRTGSSYEQYF.